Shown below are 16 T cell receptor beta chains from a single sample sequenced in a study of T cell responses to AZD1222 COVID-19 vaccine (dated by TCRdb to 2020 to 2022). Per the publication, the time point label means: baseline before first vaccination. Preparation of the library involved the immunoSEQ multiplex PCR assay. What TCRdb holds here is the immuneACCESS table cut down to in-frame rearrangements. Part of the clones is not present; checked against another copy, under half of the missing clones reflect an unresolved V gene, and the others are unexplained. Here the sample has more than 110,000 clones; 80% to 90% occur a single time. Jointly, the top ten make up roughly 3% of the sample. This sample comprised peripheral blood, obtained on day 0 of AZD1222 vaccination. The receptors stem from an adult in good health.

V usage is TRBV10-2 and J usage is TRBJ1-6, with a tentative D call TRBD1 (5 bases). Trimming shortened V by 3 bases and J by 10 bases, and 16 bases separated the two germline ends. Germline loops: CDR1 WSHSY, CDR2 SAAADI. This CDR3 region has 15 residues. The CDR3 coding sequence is TGCGCCAGCAGTGACCCAGACAGTCTTCGGTCACCCCTCCACTTT. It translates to CASSDPDSLRSPLHF.

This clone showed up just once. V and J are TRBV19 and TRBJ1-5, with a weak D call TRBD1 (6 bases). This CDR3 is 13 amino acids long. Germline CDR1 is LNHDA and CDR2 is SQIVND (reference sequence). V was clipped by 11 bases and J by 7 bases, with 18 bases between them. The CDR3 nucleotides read TGTGCCGCCGGGGCAGGGGCCGGGCAGCCCCAGCATTTT. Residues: CAAGAGAGQPQHF.

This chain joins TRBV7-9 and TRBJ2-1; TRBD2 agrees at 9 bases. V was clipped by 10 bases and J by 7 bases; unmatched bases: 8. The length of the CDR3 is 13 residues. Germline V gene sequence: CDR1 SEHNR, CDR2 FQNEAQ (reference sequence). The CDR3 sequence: CATTREGENEQFF. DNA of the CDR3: TGTGCCACCACGCGGGAGGGGGAGAATGAGCAGTTCTTC. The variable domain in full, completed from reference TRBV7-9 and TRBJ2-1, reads DTGVSQNPRHKITKRGQNVTFRCDPISEHNRLYWYRQTLGQGPEFLTYFQNEAQLEKSRLLSDRFSAERPKGSFSTLEIQRTEQGDSAMYLCATTREGENEQFFGPGTRLTVL.

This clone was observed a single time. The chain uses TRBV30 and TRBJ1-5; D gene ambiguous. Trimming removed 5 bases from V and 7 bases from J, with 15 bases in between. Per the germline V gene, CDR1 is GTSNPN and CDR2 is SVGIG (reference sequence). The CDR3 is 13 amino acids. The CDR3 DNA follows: TGTGCCTGGGGGGTCGGGCTAGGGCAGCCCCAGCATTTT. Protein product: CAWGVGLGQPQHF.

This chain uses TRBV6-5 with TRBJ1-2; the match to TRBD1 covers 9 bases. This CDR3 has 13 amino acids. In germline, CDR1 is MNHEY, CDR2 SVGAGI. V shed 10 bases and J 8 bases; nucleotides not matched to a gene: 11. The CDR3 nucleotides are TGTGCCACCGCCGACAGGGGGATGGGCGGCTACACCTTC. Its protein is CATADRGMGGYTF.

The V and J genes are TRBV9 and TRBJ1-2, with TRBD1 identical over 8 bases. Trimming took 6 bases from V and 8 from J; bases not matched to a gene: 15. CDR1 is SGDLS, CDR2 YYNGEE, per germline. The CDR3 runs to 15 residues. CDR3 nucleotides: TGTGCCAGCACCCCCGCCGGGGGACAGGCGGACGGCTACACCTTC. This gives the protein CASTPAGGQADGYTF.

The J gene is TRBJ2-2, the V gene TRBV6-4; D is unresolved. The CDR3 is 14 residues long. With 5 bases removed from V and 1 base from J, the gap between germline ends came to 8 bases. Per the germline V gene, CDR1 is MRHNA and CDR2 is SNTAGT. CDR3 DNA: TGTGCCAGCAGTAGGGCAGGGAACACCGGGGAGCTGTTTTTT. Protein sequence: CASSRAGNTGELFF.

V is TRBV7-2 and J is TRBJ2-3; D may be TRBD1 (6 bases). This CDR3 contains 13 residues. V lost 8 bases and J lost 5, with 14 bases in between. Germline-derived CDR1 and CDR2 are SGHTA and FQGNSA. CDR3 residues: CASGKLTGDTQYF. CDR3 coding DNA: TGTGCCAGCGGCAAACTGACAGGAGATACGCAGTATTTT.

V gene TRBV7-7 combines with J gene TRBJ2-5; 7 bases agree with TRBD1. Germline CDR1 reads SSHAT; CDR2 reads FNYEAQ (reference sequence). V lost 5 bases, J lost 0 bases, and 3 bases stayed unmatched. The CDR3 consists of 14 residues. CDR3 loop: CASSRGQDQETQYF. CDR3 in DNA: TGTGCCAGCAGCAGAGGACAGGACCAAGAGACCCAGTACTTC.

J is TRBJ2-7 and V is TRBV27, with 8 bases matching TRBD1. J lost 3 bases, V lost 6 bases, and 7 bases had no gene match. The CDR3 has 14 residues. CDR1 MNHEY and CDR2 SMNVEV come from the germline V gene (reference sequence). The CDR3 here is CASSDRGSDYEQYF. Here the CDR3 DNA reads TGTGCCAGCAGCGACAGGGGCTCAGACTACGAGCAGTACTTC.

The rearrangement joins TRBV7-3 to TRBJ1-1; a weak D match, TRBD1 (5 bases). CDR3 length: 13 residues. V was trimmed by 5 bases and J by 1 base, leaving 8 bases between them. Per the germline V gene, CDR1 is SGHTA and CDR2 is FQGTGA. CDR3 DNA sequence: TGTGCCAGCAGCAGAGGGGAGAACACTGAAGCTTTCTTT. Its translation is CASSRGENTEAFF. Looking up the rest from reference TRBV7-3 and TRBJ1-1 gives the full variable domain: GAGVSQTPSNKVTEKGKYVELRCDPISGHTALYWYRQSLGQGPEFLIYFQGTGAADDSGLPNDRFFAVRPEGSVSTLKIQRTERGDSAVYLCASSRGENTEAFFGQGTRLTVV.

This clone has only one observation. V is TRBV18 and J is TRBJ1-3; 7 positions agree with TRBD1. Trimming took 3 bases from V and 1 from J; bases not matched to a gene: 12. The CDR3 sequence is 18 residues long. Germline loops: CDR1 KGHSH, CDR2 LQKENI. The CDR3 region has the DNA TGTGCCAGCTCACCTACGGGACAGAGCTTCCCATCTGGAAACACCATATATTTT. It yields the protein CASSPTGQSFPSGNTIYF.

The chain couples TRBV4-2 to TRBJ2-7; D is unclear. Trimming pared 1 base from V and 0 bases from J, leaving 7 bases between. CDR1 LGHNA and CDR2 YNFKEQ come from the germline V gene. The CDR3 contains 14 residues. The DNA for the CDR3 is TGTGCCAGCAGCCAAGCCGGAATCTCCTACGAGCAGTACTTC. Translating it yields CASSQAGISYEQYF.

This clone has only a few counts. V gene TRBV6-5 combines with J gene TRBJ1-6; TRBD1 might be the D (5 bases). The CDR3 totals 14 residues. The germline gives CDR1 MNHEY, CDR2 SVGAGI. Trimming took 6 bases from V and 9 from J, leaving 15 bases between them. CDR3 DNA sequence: TGTGCCAGCAGATCCGGGCCAAGGGGTTCACCCCTCCACTTT. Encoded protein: CASRSGPRGSPLHF.

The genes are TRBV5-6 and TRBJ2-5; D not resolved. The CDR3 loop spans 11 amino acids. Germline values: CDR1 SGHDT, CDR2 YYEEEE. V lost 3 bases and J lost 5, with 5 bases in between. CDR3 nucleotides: TGTGCCAGCAGCTCCGGGGAGACCCAGTACTTC. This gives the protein CASSSGETQYF.

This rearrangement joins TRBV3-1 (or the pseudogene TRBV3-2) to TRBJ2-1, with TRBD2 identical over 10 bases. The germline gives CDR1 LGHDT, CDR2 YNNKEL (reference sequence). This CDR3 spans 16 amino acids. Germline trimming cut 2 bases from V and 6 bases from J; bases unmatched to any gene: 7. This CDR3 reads CASSQLILAGVNEQFF. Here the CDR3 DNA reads TGTGCCAGCAGCCAACTAATTCTAGCGGGAGTCAATGAGCAGTTCTTC.